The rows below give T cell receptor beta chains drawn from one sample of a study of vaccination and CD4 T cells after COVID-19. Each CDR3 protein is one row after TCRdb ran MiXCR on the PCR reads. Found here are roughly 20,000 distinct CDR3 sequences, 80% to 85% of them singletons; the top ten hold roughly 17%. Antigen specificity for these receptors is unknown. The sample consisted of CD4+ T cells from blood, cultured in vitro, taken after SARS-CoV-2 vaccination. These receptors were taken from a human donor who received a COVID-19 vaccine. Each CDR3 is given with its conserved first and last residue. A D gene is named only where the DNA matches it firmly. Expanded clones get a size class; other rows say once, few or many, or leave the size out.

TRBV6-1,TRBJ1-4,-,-,TGTGCCAGCAGTGAAGGGAACAGGGCGTGGGAAAAACTGTTTTTT,CASSEGNRAWEKLFF
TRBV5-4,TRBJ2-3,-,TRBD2,TGTGCCAGCAGGAGAGGGACTAGCGGTAATACGCAGTATTTT,CASRRGTSGNTQYF
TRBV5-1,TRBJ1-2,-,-,TGCGCCAGCAGCTCGACAGAAAACTATGGCTACACCTTC,CASSSTENYGYTF
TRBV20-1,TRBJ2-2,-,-,TGCAGTGCTAGGGAATTAAGGGGGAACACCGGGGAGCTGTTTTTT,CSARELRGNTGELFF
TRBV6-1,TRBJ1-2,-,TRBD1,TGTGCCAGCAGCGAACCCGGGACAGGGGCTGGCTACACCTTC,CASSEPGTGAGYTF
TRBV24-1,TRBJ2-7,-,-,TGTGCCACCAGTGATTTGGGCTACGAGCAGTACTTC,CATSDLGYEQYF
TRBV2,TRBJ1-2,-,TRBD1,TGTGCCAGCAGGGTCCAGGGGGCGGATGGCTACACCTTC,CASRVQGADGYTF
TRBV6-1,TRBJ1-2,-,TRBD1,TGTGCCAGCAGCTTGGGACAGGACGCTCTCTACACCTTC,CASSLGQDALYTF
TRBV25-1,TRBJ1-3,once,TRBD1,TGTGCCAGCAGTGAGCCAACAGGGGCTGGAAACACCATATATTTT,CASSEPTGAGNTIYF
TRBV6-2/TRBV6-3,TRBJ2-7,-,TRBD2,TGTGCCAGCACCGTAGCGGGGGGCTACGAGCAGTACTTC,CASTVAGGYEQYF
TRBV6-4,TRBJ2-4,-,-,TGTGCCAGCAGCGCGGAGTGGGGGATGCGAAACATTCAGTACTTC,CASSAEWGMRNIQYF
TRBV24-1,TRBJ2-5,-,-,TGTGCCACTAATAGCGAGTACCAAGAGACCCAGTACTTC,CATNSEYQETQYF
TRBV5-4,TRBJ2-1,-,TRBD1,TGTGCCAGCAGCGCGGGCAGGGGGCGCTACAATGAGCAGTTCTTC,CASSAGRGRYNEQFF
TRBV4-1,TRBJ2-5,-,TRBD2,TGCGCCAGCAGCCAAGCAGCTAGCGGGGGAGCTCAAGAGACCCAGTACTTC,CASSQAASGGAQETQYF
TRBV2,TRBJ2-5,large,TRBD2,TGTGCCAGCAGTGTTGGGGTGAGCGGGGTCCAAGAGACCCAGTACTTC,CASSVGVSGVQETQYF
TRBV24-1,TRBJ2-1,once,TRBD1,TGTGCCACCAGTGATCGGACAGGGAAGGTTTGGAATGAGCAGTTCTTC,CATSDRTGKVWNEQFF
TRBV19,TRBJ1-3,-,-,TGTGCCAGTAGTATAGCAGGGTGGTCCGGAAACACCATATATTTT,CASSIAGWSGNTIYF
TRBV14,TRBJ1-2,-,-,TGTGCCAGCAGCCAACAGGGAGGGGGCTACACCTTC,CASSQQGGGYTF
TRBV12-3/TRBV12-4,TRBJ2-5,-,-,TGTGCCAGCAGTTCCCGTGGGGCAGCGTACCAAGAGACCCAGTACTTC,CASSSRGAAYQETQYF
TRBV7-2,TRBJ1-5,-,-,TGTGCCAGCAGCTTGTCAGGGGATAGCAATCAGCCCCAGCATTTT,CASSLSGDSNQPQHF
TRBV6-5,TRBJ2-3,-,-,TGTGCCAGCAGTTACCCCGCAGTATCTAGCACAGATACGCAGTATTTT,CASSYPAVSSTDTQYF
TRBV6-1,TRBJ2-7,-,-,TGTGCCAGCAGTGAATTAGGGAGGGAGCAGTACTTC,CASSELGREQYF
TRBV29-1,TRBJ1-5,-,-,TGCAGCGTTGGATACTCCAATCAGCCCCAGCATTTT,CSVGYSNQPQHF
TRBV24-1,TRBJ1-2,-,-,TGTGCCACCTATGACAGGAACTATGGCTACACCTTC,CATYDRNYGYTF
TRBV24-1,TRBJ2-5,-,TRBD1,TGTGCCACCAGTGACATTACAGGGGGCGCCGTTCAAGAGACCCAGTACTTC,CATSDITGGAVQETQYF
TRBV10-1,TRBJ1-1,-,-,TGCGCCAGCAGTGTTAACCTTGGAGTGAACACTGAAGCTTTCTTT,CASSVNLGVNTEAFF
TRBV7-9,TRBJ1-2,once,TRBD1,TGTGCCAGCAGCTTACCGTACACAGGGGGCTGCACCTTC,CASSLPYTGGCTF
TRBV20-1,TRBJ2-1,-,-,TGCAGTGCTAGTATTTACGGCAGGGGCAATGAGCAGTTCTTC,CSASIYGRGNEQFF
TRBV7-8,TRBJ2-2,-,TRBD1,TGTGCCAGCAGCCCAACCTCGACAGGGAACACCGGGGAACTGTTTTTT,CASSPTSTGNTGELFF
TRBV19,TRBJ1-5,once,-,TGTGCCAGTAGTGTTAGGGGAAGGGGCAATCAGCCCCAGCATTTT,CASSVRGRGNQPQHF
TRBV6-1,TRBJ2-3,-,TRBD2,TGTGCCAGCAGTGCAACAGGGATCGGCGGGGGGTACGGCACAGATACGCAGTATTTT,CASSATGIGGGYGTDTQYF
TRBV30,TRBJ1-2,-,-,TGTGCCTGGAGTGAAGGGGTTGGGGAGGGCTACACCTTC,CAWSEGVGEGYTF
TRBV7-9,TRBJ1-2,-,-,TGTGCCAGCAGCCCCGCCCAGACACCCAACTATGGCTACACCTTC,CASSPAQTPNYGYTF
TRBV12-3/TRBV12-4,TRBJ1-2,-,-,TGTGCCAGCAGCCAACGGGCAGGCTATGGCTACACCTTC,CASSQRAGYGYTF
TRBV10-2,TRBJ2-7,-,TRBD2,TGCGCCAGCAGTGTCCGTAGCGGGGGGGCCCCGCAGTACTTC,CASSVRSGGAPQYF
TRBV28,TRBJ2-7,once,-,TGTGCCAGCAGAGATGTACGGGACACCAACTCCTACGAGCAGTACTTC,CASRDVRDTNSYEQYF
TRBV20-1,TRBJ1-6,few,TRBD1,TGCAGTGCGGGAAGGACAGGGTACGGCGGCTCACCCCTCCACTTT,CSAGRTGYGGSPLHF
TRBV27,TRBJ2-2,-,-,TGTGCCAGCAGGTCCAAGGGGACCGGGGAGCTGTTTTTT,CASRSKGTGELFF
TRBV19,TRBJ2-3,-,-,TGTGCCAGTTTCGAGCAGGACACAGATACGCAGTATTTT,CASFEQDTDTQYF
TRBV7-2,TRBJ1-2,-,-,TGTGCCAGCAGCTTAGGCCTAGATGGCTACACCTTC,CASSLGLDGYTF
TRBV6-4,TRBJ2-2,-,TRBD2,TGTGCCAGCAGTTGGACTAGCGGGGGGCCGGTGAACACCGGGGAGCTGTTTTTT,CASSWTSGGPVNTGELFF
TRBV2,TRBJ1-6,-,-,TGTGCCAGCAGTGGAGGTCCCAACTCACCCCTCCACTTT,CASSGGPNSPLHF
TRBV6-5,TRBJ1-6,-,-,TGTGCCAGCAGTTACTCGAGCCAGCCGAGCTCCTATAATTCACCCCTCCACTTT,CASSYSSQPSSYNSPLHF
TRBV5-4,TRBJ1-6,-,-,TGTGCCAGCAGCTCAAGGTCACCCCTCCACTTT,CASSSRSPLHF
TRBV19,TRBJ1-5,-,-,TGTGCCAGTAGTATAGGCCAGAAAAATCAGCCCCAGCATTTT,CASSIGQKNQPQHF
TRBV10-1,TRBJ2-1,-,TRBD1,TGCGCCAGCAGTGAGTCTAGGACAGGGACTGACAATGAGCAGTTCTTC,CASSESRTGTDNEQFF
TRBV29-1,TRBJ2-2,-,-,TGCAGCGTTTTCCAGTCCAACACCGGGGAGCTGTTTTTT,CSVFQSNTGELFF
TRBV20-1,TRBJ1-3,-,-,TGCAGTGCCATCCTACGTGGGAAAGGAAACACCATATATTTT,CSAILRGKGNTIYF
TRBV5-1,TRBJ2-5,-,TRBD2,TGCGCCAGCAGTGACAGTAGACTAGCGGTCCAAGAGACCCAGTACTTC,CASSDSRLAVQETQYF
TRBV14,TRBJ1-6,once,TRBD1,TGTGCCAGCAGCCCCAGGACTATCCGGGACAGGATGATGGTGGGAAATTCACCCCTCCACTTT,CASSPRTIRDRMMVGNSPLHF
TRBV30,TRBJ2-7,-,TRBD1,TGTGCCTGGAGCCGGGACAGGGGTCACGAGCAGTACTTC,CAWSRDRGHEQYF
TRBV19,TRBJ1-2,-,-,TGTGCCAGTAGTATCCGCCCCCTTGGGCACTATGGCTACACCTTC,CASSIRPLGHYGYTF
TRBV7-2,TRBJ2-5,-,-,TGTGCCAGCAGCTTAGGGGTGGCGGAGCCCCAAGAGACCCAGTACTTC,CASSLGVAEPQETQYF